The clone carrying this TCR beta chain was detected only a few times. Its antigen is unidentified. The record originates from a study of beta chain features in type 1 diabetes. TCRB transcripts that were expressed got sequenced, as all of the isolated RNA had been reverse transcribed. This table comes from immunoSEQ multiplex PCR, and its TCRdb copy is limited to in-frame clones, with some not included. Among almost 350,000 clones listed, roughly 8% were seen once. General study results and limits: The naive, central memory and Treg TCRB repertoires looked more alike in patients than they did in healthy donors.

CD4+ cells of the naive, central memory, regulatory and stem cell-like memory types were sorted via CD45RO/CCR7/CD25/CD127/CD95/CD27. The sequencing sample was made of central memory CD4+ T cells from blood. This clonotype originated in a young woman in good health.

Here the CDR3 reads CASSPIGNTEAFF. DNA of the CDR3: TGTGCCAGCTCACCAATAGGGAACACTGAAGCTTTCTTT. The chain is built from TRBV18 and TRBJ1-1; the D is unclear. The CDR3 runs to 13 residues. The germline V gene has CDR1 KGHSH and CDR2 LQKENI. Trimming cost V 2 bases and J 1 base, with 5 bases left between them.